Following are 21 T cell receptor beta chains from one sample sequenced in a study of cytomegalovirus exposure and HLA in healthy donors. Vbeta (60) and Jbeta (13) primers were used in the PCR. Measured with immunoSEQ multiplex PCR; TCRdb has only the in-frame clones, and not every one. Among under 200,000 clones listed, about 79% were seen once. The specimen sequenced was PBMCs. Receptor source: a man in his forties or fifties in good health and CMV-seropositive.

The chain joins TRBV4-1 to TRBJ2-1; weak D call: TRBD1 (6 bases). This CDR3 region has 13 residues. Between the trimmed V and J ends, which lost 3 bases and 10 bases, there was a span of 13 bases. Germline V gene sequence: CDR1 MGHRA, CDR2 YSYEKL. This CDR3 reads CASSQTRGREQFF. CDR3 nucleotide sequence: TGCGCCAGCAGCCAGACGAGGGGGAGAGAGCAGTTCTTC.

The gene calls are TRBV4-1 and TRBJ2-4; TRBD1 matches at 7 bases. CDR3 length: 16 residues. V lost 0 bases and J lost 5; bases outside the gene matches: 7. CDR1 and CDR2 (germline): MGHRA, YSYEKL. In DNA form, the CDR3 reads TGCGCCAGCAGCCAAGATCATAGTGGGACAGAAAACATTCAGTACTTC. It yields the protein CASSQDHSGTENIQYF.

This clone has a handful of counts. The chain is built from TRBV21-1 and TRBJ2-1; the table assigns TRBD2, which was not confirmed against the DNA. TRBV21-1 is annotated as a pseudogene. This CDR3 has 16 residues. In DNA form, the CDR3 reads TGTGCCAGCAGCAAAGTCAACGGGAGGTTGAGAAATGAGCAGTTCTTC. It yields the protein CASSKVNGRLRNEQFF.

The CDR3 DNA sequence: TGTGCCAGCAGCGCGGACAGGGGTTTTAGTGGCTACACCTTC. This codes for CASSADRGFSGYTF. The chain combines TRBV5-4 with TRBJ1-2; 9 bases are a match to TRBD1. V trimming: 4 bases; J trimming: 7 bases; junction bases outside the gene matches: 8. The CDR3 loop spans 14 amino acids. Per the germline V gene, CDR1 is SGHNT and CDR2 is YYREEE (reference sequence).

This CDR3 reads CASSRTGTDTGELFF. CDR3 nucleotide sequence: TGCGCCAGCAGCCGGACAGGGACGGACACCGGGGAGCTGTTTTTT. This chain links TRBV4-1 with TRBJ2-2; 8 bases map to TRBD1. This CDR3 spans 15 amino acids. V lost 4 bases and J lost 3; bases outside the gene matches: 4. From germline, CDR1 is MGHRA and CDR2 YSYEKL.

The chain joins TRBV2 to TRBJ2-7; the match to TRBD1 covers 8 bases. This CDR3 has 13 residues. The V gene end was trimmed by 4 bases and the J gene end by 3 bases; junction bases not matched to a gene: 2. Germline V gene data show CDR1 as SNHLY and CDR2 as FYNNEI. Written as DNA, the CDR3 is TGTGCCAGCAGTGTCGGACAGGGCTACGAGCAGTACTTC. It is translated as CASSVGQGYEQYF.

The chain uses TRBV6-1 and TRBJ2-7, with TRBD1 matching 10 bases. V shed 5 bases and J 3 bases; nucleotides not matched to a gene: 4. In germline, CDR1 is MNHNS, CDR2 SASEGT. This CDR3 region has 14 residues. The CDR3 DNA is TGTGCCAGCAGTCGACAGGGGGCGGTCTACGAGCAGTACGTC. The encoded protein is CASSRQGAVYEQYV.

V is TRBV6-1 and J is TRBJ2-7, with TRBD1 as a possible D gene (6 bases). CDR1 and CDR2 from the germline V gene are MNHNS and SASEGT. The germline V and J ends were trimmed by 6 bases and 2 bases, with 14 bases remaining between them. The CDR3 length is 14 residues. The CDR3 sequence: CASRLRGQTYEQYF. The CDR3 coding sequence is TGTGCCAGCAGACTTAGAGGACAGACCTACGAGCAGTACTTC.

The chain couples TRBV2 to TRBJ2-7, with 9 bases lining up with TRBD1. Trimming took 6 bases from V and 4 from J; bases not matched to a gene: 4. This CDR3 region has 13 residues. CDR1 and CDR2 from the germline V gene are SNHLY and FYNNEI. The CDR3 DNA reads as TGTGCCAGCAGCTCGGGACAGGGTTACGAGCAGTACTTC. The encoded protein is CASSSGQGYEQYF.

The V and J genes are TRBV7-2 and TRBJ2-7; 8 bases map to TRBD1. The length of the CDR3 is 18 residues. The V gene end was trimmed by 5 bases and the J gene end by 0 bases; junction bases not matched to a gene: 15. Germline V gene data show CDR1 as SGHTA and CDR2 as FQGNSA. CDR3 amino acids: CASSVEPPGQVYSYEQYF. CDR3 nucleotide sequence: TGTGCCAGCAGCGTAGAGCCCCCGGGACAGGTCTACTCCTACGAGCAGTACTTC. Using reference TRBV7-2 and TRBJ2-7 for the parts outside the CDR3, the full variable domain is GAGVSQSPSNKVTEKGKDVELRCDPISGHTALYWYRQSLGQGLEFLIYFQGNSAPDKSGLPSDRFSAERTGGSVSTLTIQRTQQEDSAVYLCASSVEPPGQVYSYEQYFGPGTRLTVT.

As for this clone: Other DNA sequences in this specimen translate into the identical CDR3. This rearrangement joins TRBV5-1 to TRBJ1-3; 7 nucleotides agree with TRBD1. The junction had 1 base not matched to a gene; V was cut back by 1 base and J by 0 bases. Looked up from germline, CDR1 is SGHRS and CDR2 is YFSETQ. The CDR3 has 15 amino acids. CDR3 in amino acids: CASSLTGDSGNTIYF. The CDR3 DNA follows: TGCGCCAGCAGCTTGACAGGGGACTCTGGAAACACCATATATTTT.

This clone was recorded only once. This chain joins TRBV7-9 and TRBJ2-7, with a possible D match to TRBD2 (7 bases). The CDR3 runs 16 residues. Trimming stripped 5 bases from V and 2 bases from J, with 19 bases between. Germline V gene lookup returns CDR1 SEHNR and CDR2 FQNEAQ (reference sequence). CDR3 sequence (DNA): TGTGCCAGCAGCCAGTCGAGGGGCGGGGGCGCCTACGAGCAGTACTTC. Its translation: CASSQSRGGGAYEQYF.

V usage is TRBV5-1 and J usage is TRBJ2-3; D not resolved. Germline-derived CDR1 and CDR2 are SGHRS and YFSETQ. V was cut by 1 base and J by 4 bases, with 4 bases left in between. CDR3 size: 12 residues. CDR3 sequence reads: CASSLIADTQYF. The CDR3 nucleotides read TGCGCCAGCAGCTTGATAGCAGATACGCAGTATTTT.

V and J are TRBV2 and TRBJ1-5; a weak D match, TRBD1 (6 bases). Germline lookup yields CDR1 SNHLY and CDR2 FYNNEI. The CDR3 loop spans 16 amino acids. V lost 5 bases, J lost 5 bases, and 19 bases lay in between. CDR3 nucleotide sequence: TGTGCCAGCAGTACGAGCGCGACAGGAACCCATCAGCCCCAGCATTTT. This sequence encodes CASSTSATGTHQPQHF.

Only one count was recorded for this clone. In DNA form, the CDR3 reads TGTGCCAGCCGGACAGGGACCGGGGAGCTGTTTTTT. Translating it yields CASRTGTGELFF. The rearrangement joins TRBV19 to TRBJ2-2; 8 bases fit TRBD1. Germline trimming cut 9 bases from V and 5 bases from J; bases unmatched to any gene: 2. From germline, CDR1 is LNHDA and CDR2 SQIVND (reference sequence). This CDR3 has 12 residues.

The chain links TRBV2 to TRBJ2-1; 7 positions agree with TRBD2. Trimming removed 7 bases from V and 3 bases from J; junction bases left unmatched: 6. This CDR3 is built from 14 residues. Germline values: CDR1 SNHLY, CDR2 FYNNEI. The DNA for the CDR3 is TGTGCCAGCATTGAGGGGAGGGTCTACAATGAGCAGTTCTTC. Its protein is CASIEGRVYNEQFF.

The chain carries TRBV2 and TRBJ1-2, with 8 bases lining up with TRBD1. The CDR3 is made up of 12 amino acids. CDR1 SNHLY and CDR2 FYNNEI come from the germline V gene. Losses at the gene ends were 11 bases for V and 5 bases for J; bases not matched to a gene: 7. CDR3 nucleotides: TGTGCCGCTCAGGGGGCGGAATATGGCTACACCTTC. This sequence encodes CAAQGAEYGYTF. Looking up the rest from reference TRBV2 and TRBJ1-2 gives the full variable domain: EPEVTQTPSHQVTQMGQEVILRCVPISNHLYFYWYRQILGQKVEFLVSFYNNEISEKSEIFDDQFSVERPDGSNFTLKIRSTKLEDSAMYFCAAQGAEYGYTFGSGTRLTVV.

This clone showed up just once. The genes are TRBV19 and TRBJ1-5; D perhaps matches TRBD1 (5 bases). The germline V gene encodes CDR1 LNHDA and CDR2 SQIVND (reference sequence). This CDR3 spans 15 amino acids. Trimming left V 7 bases short and J 7 bases short, with 20 bases between. The CDR3 spells CASTLGGAGRQPQHF. In DNA form, the CDR3 reads TGTGCCAGTACCCTCGGAGGGGCAGGTAGGCAGCCCCAGCATTTT. Based on the CDR3 plus reference TRBV19 and TRBJ1-5, the full variable domain is DGGITQSPKYLFRKEGQNVTLSCEQNLNHDAMYWYRQDPGQGLRLIYYSQIVNDFQKGDIAEGYSVSREKKESFPLTVTSAQKNPTAFYLCASTLGGAGRQPQHFGDGTRLSIL.

This chain connects TRBV11-3 to TRBJ2-5; 10 bases fit TRBD2. The germline V gene encodes CDR1 SGHNT and CDR2 YENEEA. The CDR3 covers 15 residues. J gave up 5 bases and V 3 bases, and 6 bases lay outside the gene matches. The DNA of the CDR3 is TGTGCCAGCAGCTTGCGACTAGCGGGCGAGGAGACCCAGTACTTC. Translation gives CASSLRLAGEETQYF.

The chain combines TRBV30 with TRBJ1-6; D uncertain. This CDR3 contains 15 residues. The V and J ends lost 0 bases and 7 bases respectively, with 13 bases between them. The germline V gene encodes CDR1 GTSNPN and CDR2 SVGIG (reference sequence). The CDR3 sequence: CAWSVLGEYNSPLHF. The CDR3 bases are TGTGCCTGGAGTGTACTCGGGGAATACAATTCACCCCTCCACTTT.

V usage is TRBV19 and J usage is TRBJ1-2; a weak D match, TRBD1 (6 bases). The CDR3 contains 12 residues. CDR1 is LNHDA, CDR2 SQIVND, per germline (reference sequence). Trimming cost V 7 bases and J 2 bases, with 8 bases left between them. The CDR3 DNA follows: TGTGCCAGTACGGACAGAAACTATGGCTACACCTTC. It specifies CASTDRNYGYTF.